Many counts were recorded for the clone carrying this TCR beta chain. The antigen remains unidentified. Looked up from germline, CDR1 is DFQATT and CDR2 is SNEGSKA (reference sequence). Trimming at V came to 3 bases and at J to 5 bases, leaving 8 bases not matched to a gene. The CDR3 spans 14 residues. The data derive from a study of neurological immune-mediated disorders. Study-level results: HTLV-1-associated myelopathy displayed the greatest TCR clonal expansion, and multiple sclerosis exhibited the smallest, lower than that of healthy controls.

Whenever a sequencing run was performed, it yielded over 190 million TCR-beta sequences from 15-18 subjects. Each CDR3 protein gets one entry after TCRdb re-called the 5' RACE reads with MiXCR. Altogether about 36,000 distinct CDR3 sequences are present, about a tenth being singletons, with the ten largest covering roughly 7.1%. The receptor was derived from a woman aged 25 to 39 with HTLV-1-associated myelopathy (HAM/TSP). J is TRBJ2-7 and V is TRBV20-1; TRBD1 matches at 9 bases. The source material was PBMCs. CDR3 residues: CSASPGTGSHEQYF. Written as DNA, the CDR3 is TGCAGTGCTAGTCCCGGGACAGGGTCTCACGAGCAGTACTTC.